Listed below are T cell receptor beta chains from one sample, sequenced in a study of long-term antiretroviral therapy in people with HIV. Assay: immunoSEQ multiplex PCR; the TCRdb copy retains only in-frame clones and omits some. Of roughly 14,000 clones in the sample, more than 75% are singletons; the top ten hold around a quarter. This material consisted of unsorted PBMCs, taken 3.1 years after starting antiretroviral therapy. The receptors derive from a man in his forties or fifties with HIV. CDR3s include the opening cysteine and the closing phenylalanine or tryptophan. Each record gives: J gene, clone size, V gene, D gene, CDR3 protein, CDR3 DNA. A D gene is named only where the DNA matches it firmly. Clone size, where shown, is once, few, many, or a class for clones that have expanded.

j_gene: TRBJ1-4; abundance: .; v_gene: TRBV19; d_gene: .; CDR3aa: CATAPGRSYEKLFF; CDR3nt: TGTGCCACCGCCCCGGGCAGGAGTTATGAAAAACTGTTTTTT
j_gene: TRBJ2-7; abundance: few; v_gene: TRBV7-9; d_gene: TRBD1; CDR3aa: CASSPRTGNEQYF; CDR3nt: TGTGCCAGCAGCCCCCGGACAGGGAACGAGCAGTACTTC
j_gene: TRBJ1-1; abundance: few; v_gene: TRBV5-1; d_gene: .; CDR3aa: CASSWGSYVNTEAFF; CDR3nt: TGCGCCAGCAGCTGGGGGTCGTACGTGAACACTGAAGCTTTCTTT
j_gene: TRBJ1-2; abundance: few; v_gene: TRBV6-5; d_gene: .; CDR3aa: CASRRTAADYGYTF; CDR3nt: TGTGCCAGCAGACGGACAGCCGCGGACTATGGCTACACCTTC
j_gene: TRBJ2-1; abundance: once; v_gene: TRBV13; d_gene: .; CDR3aa: CASGRGGEQFF; CDR3nt: TGTGCCAGCGGCCGGGGAGGTGAGCAGTTCTTC
j_gene: TRBJ2-3; abundance: .; v_gene: TRBV7-9; d_gene: .; CDR3aa: CASSFEEGGADTQYF; CDR3nt: TGTGCCAGCAGCTTTGAGGAGGGGGGGGCAGATACGCAGTATTTT
j_gene: TRBJ1-2; abundance: .; v_gene: TRBV7-9; d_gene: TRBD1; CDR3aa: CASSSGAAGGADYTF; CDR3nt: TGTGCCAGCAGCTCGGGAGCGGCAGGGGGCGCTGACTACACCTTC
j_gene: TRBJ2-3; abundance: .; v_gene: TRBV7-2; d_gene: TRBD2; CDR3aa: CASSWTSGVTDTQYF; CDR3nt: TGTGCCAGCAGCTGGACTAGCGGGGTAACAGATACGCAGTATTTT
j_gene: TRBJ2-7; abundance: .; v_gene: TRBV2; d_gene: TRBD1; CDR3aa: CASRSGGIDEQYF; CDR3nt: TGTGCCAGCAGGTCAGGGGGTATCGACGAGCAGTACTTC
j_gene: TRBJ2-3; abundance: .; v_gene: TRBV10-2; d_gene: TRBD2; CDR3aa: CASSEGGGDTDTQYF; CDR3nt: TGCGCCAGCAGTGAGGGCGGGGGGGACACAGATACGCAGTATTTT
j_gene: TRBJ1-3; abundance: medium-sized; v_gene: TRBV6-5; d_gene: .; CDR3aa: CASSYQGYSGNTIYF; CDR3nt: TGTGCCAGCAGTTACCAGGGTTACTCTGGAAACACCATATATTTT
j_gene: TRBJ2-3; abundance: .; v_gene: TRBV7-9; d_gene: .; CDR3aa: CASSLEWAGESTDTQYF; CDR3nt: TGTGCCAGCAGCTTAGAATGGGCAGGGGAAAGCACAGATACGCAGTATTTT
j_gene: TRBJ2-6; abundance: .; v_gene: TRBV5-4; d_gene: .; CDR3aa: CASSLAGAAGDISGANVLTF; CDR3nt: TGTGCCAGCAGCTTGGCAGGGGCTGCCGGTGACATCTCTGGGGCCAACGTCCTGACTTTC
j_gene: TRBJ1-5; abundance: few; v_gene: TRBV7-9; d_gene: .; CDR3aa: CASSLENQPQHF; CDR3nt: TGTGCCAGCAGCTTGGAGAATCAGCCCCAGCATTTT
j_gene: TRBJ2-1; abundance: .; v_gene: TRBV30; d_gene: .; CDR3aa: CAWSFGGSYNEQFF; CDR3nt: TGTGCCTGGAGTTTTGGGGGGTCCTACAATGAGCAGTTCTTC
j_gene: TRBJ1-3; abundance: .; v_gene: TRBV11-2; d_gene: .; CDR3aa: CASSSRTGSGNTIYF; CDR3nt: TGTGCCAGCAGCTCCCGGACGGGATCTGGAAACACCATATATTTT
j_gene: TRBJ2-7; abundance: .; v_gene: TRBV10-3; d_gene: TRBD2; CDR3aa: CATRDLAASYEQYF; CDR3nt: TGTGCCACGAGGGATCTAGCGGCTTCCTACGAGCAGTACTTC
j_gene: TRBJ1-4; abundance: once; v_gene: TRBV5-1; d_gene: TRBD1; CDR3aa: CASSRQGEREKLFF; CDR3nt: TGCGCCAGCAGTCGACAGGGAGAGAGGGAAAAACTGTTTTTT
j_gene: TRBJ1-1; abundance: .; v_gene: TRBV11-2; d_gene: .; CDR3aa: CASSLGANTEAFF; CDR3nt: TGTGCCAGCAGCTTAGGCGCGAACACTGAAGCTTTCTTT
j_gene: TRBJ2-7; abundance: .; v_gene: TRBV6-4; d_gene: .; CDR3aa: CASRGPAGHRWFEQYF; CDR3nt: TGTGCCAGCAGGGGCCCGGCGGGACACCGATGGTTCGAGCAGTACTTC
j_gene: TRBJ1-5; abundance: .; v_gene: TRBV15; d_gene: .; CDR3aa: CATSRTAGQLNQPQHF; CDR3nt: TGTGCCACCAGCAGGACGGCCGGACAGCTTAATCAGCCCCAGCATTTT
j_gene: TRBJ2-7; abundance: few; v_gene: TRBV5-6; d_gene: TRBD1; CDR3aa: CASSLWGTGTYEQYF; CDR3nt: TGTGCCAGCAGCCTGTGGGGGACAGGAACCTACGAGCAGTACTTC
j_gene: TRBJ2-3; abundance: .; v_gene: TRBV10-2; d_gene: .; CDR3aa: CASSETSVADTQYF; CDR3nt: TGCGCCAGCAGTGAAACCAGCGTAGCAGATACGCAGTATTTT
j_gene: TRBJ2-1; abundance: .; v_gene: TRBV6-5; d_gene: .; CDR3aa: CASRGPLANNEQFF; CDR3nt: TGTGCCAGCAGGGGACCTCTCGCTAACAATGAGCAGTTCTTC
j_gene: TRBJ1-2; abundance: .; v_gene: TRBV4-2; d_gene: .; CDR3aa: CASSQDRAGGYYGYTF; CDR3nt: TGTGCCAGCAGCCAAGATAGGGCGGGGGGGTACTATGGCTACACCTTC
j_gene: TRBJ1-2; abundance: .; v_gene: TRBV27; d_gene: TRBD1; CDR3aa: CASRTGGNGYTF; CDR3nt: TGTGCCAGCCGGACAGGGGGAAATGGCTACACCTTC
j_gene: TRBJ1-1; abundance: .; v_gene: TRBV4-1; d_gene: .; CDR3aa: CASSPQRLMNTEAFF; CDR3nt: TGCGCCAGCAGCCCCCAGAGGCTGATGAACACTGAAGCTTTCTTT
j_gene: TRBJ2-5; abundance: .; v_gene: TRBV11-2; d_gene: TRBD1; CDR3aa: CASSLGDRVQETQYF; CDR3nt: TGTGCCAGCAGCTTAGGAGACAGGGTACAGGAGACCCAGTACTTC
j_gene: TRBJ1-5; abundance: .; v_gene: TRBV19; d_gene: .; CDR3aa: CASTPAPTNQPQHF; CDR3nt: TGTGCCAGTACGCCCGCGCCCACCAATCAGCCCCAGCATTTT